This TCR beta chain was profiled in a study of monozygotic twins with inflammatory bowel disease (dated by TCRdb to between 2018 and 2020). At the level of the whole study: The full study comprised around 30 monozygotic twin pairs: nine German pairs (four IBD-concordant, five IBD-discordant) and 19 IBD-discordant Danish pairs. Each individual had, on average, about 151 000 unique TCRalpha sequences and 181 000 unique TCRbeta sequences available for analysis. The search for disease-associated traits relied mainly on comparing IBD patients with their genetically identical healthy co-twins within discordant pairs. The paper's findings and limits, for the study overall: TCRbeta repertoire diversity, by inverse Simpson index, was decreased in IBD patients compared with their healthy co-twins. Distinction between different T cell subtypes could not be achieved in the analysis. Differing immunosuppressive treatments among patients may have added background noise and inter-individual variability to the repertoires. Concordant and discordant twins showed no difference in repertoire similarity, possibly because of limited statistical power. Compared with healthy twins, IBD patients had fewer clonotypes in common with other individuals, a difference most pronounced in patients showing signs of disease activity. The results gave no support for a single strong signal or clonotype linked to IBD.

With regard to this clonotype: Its antigen remains undetermined.

An approximately 2.3 ml peripheral blood sample was drawn into PAXgene tubes per donor and stored at -80°C. Without any T cell sorting, total RNA was extracted from whole blood using the PAXgene blood miRNA kit on an automated QIAcube. Deep TCRalpha and TCRbeta repertoire profiling with unique molecular barcoding was performed on peripheral blood of monozygotic twin pairs concordant or discordant for inflammatory bowel disease. Smoking habits were recorded for all twin pairs, and each individual was classified as a current, former or never smoker. Libraries were constructed by 5' RACE. The input for every TCR library was around 3,600 ng of total RNA. For each sample, cDNA synthesis with SMARTScribe reverse transcriptase was split into eight separate reactions. Unique molecular identifiers containing a 6-nucleotide sample barcode were introduced through template switching during cDNA synthesis. TCRalpha and TCRbeta cDNA was amplified in two nested PCRs of about 17 and 10 cycles, and bead purification was carried out after each PCR. Before amplification, the cDNA was treated with uracil DNA-glycosylase and purified using the QIAquick PCR purification kit. The second PCR was the step at which Illumina TruSeq-compatible adapters and sample-specific barcodes were added. Library quality and concentration were assessed using TapeStation and Qubit, and about 5.2 ng of each library was pooled. Sequencing of pooled libraries was carried out on an Illumina HiSeq2500 single-index Rapid Run using 2 x 100 bp reads and custom sequencing primers. Per the source publication's procedure: MiGEC version 1.2.6 was used for UMI-based consensus assembly, which corrected PCR and sequencing errors. MiXCR version 2.1.1 was used for V(D)J alignment, clonotype assembly and CDR3 extraction. Gene usage, clonotype sharing and MAIT/NKT TCR abundance were normalised by analysing the top 1000, 10 000 and 20 000 clonotypes per sample. After downsampling to 27 000 UMIs, diversity was calculated as the inverse Simpson index using the vegan R package. Statistical testing used paired Mann-Whitney U tests on the discordant twin pairs and applied Benjamini-Hochberg correction for multiple testing. Each entry corresponds to one CDR3 protein sequence from reads that TCRdb reprocessed, and DNA is not given. The V and J calls come from TCRdb's annotation, not from the publication. This sample's table carries 300,000 to 400,000 distinct CDR3 sequences. The top ten constitute around 2.6% of the sample.

As encoded in the germline V gene, CDR1 is SGHTA while CDR2 is FQGNSA. The CDR3 contains 14 residues, cysteine and phenylalanine counted. No DNA sequence is on record. The clonotype was recovered from a human donor with ulcerative colitis or Crohn's disease, or a healthy co-twin of an affected twin (not recorded which). The specimen was blood. The chain was built from TRBV7-2 and TRBJ1-2; the TCRdb D gene call, TRBD1, has no DNA to confirm it. CDR3 loop: CASSGTGTNYGYTF.